These 28 T cell receptor beta chains were sequenced from one sample in a study of Ad26.COV2.S vaccination and SARS-CoV-2 variants (dated by TCRdb to about 2021). The sample's time point label is to be understood as: individuals recovered from natural SARS-CoV-2 infection. The library was generated by the immunoSEQ multiplex PCR assay. This immuneACCESS table, as held by TCRdb, lists in-frame sequences with V and J called but not all clones. Of the missing ones, under half trace to an unresolved V gene in checked studies; the others have no known cause. The sample data list just over 350,000 clones, and about 92% of these were observed just once. The top ten constitute roughly 3.9% of the sample. The sample here was peripheral blood, taken after recovery from COVID-19. Receptors originate from a human donor who had recovered from COVID-19.

This clone was observed a few times. The V and J genes are TRBV7-9 and TRBJ1-6; weak D call: TRBD1 (5 bases). The CDR3 runs 16 residues. Trimming removed 5 bases at V and 4 bases at J, with 15 bases between. Germline V gene data show CDR1 as SEHNR and CDR2 as FQNEAQ (reference sequence). CDR3 nucleotide sequence: TGTGCCAGCAGCCCGCCGGGACGTCTGTATAATTCACCCCTCCACTTT. Protein sequence: CASSPPGRLYNSPLHF.

For this clone: At one boundary the junction diverges from the germline segment, which might be a read error. CDR3 DNA sequence: TGTGCGAGTAGGGTAGGGGGGAGCAATCAGCCCCAGCATTTT. As protein: CASRVGGSNQPQHF. The chain has TRBV19 and TRBJ1-5; TRBD1 might be the D (6 bases). Germline CDR1 is LNHDA and CDR2 is SQIVND (reference sequence). This CDR3 is 14 amino acids long.

The J gene is TRBJ2-3, the V gene TRBV27; D remains unclear. CDR3 length: 13 amino acids. Germline assignment: CDR1 MNHEY and CDR2 SMNVEV (reference sequence). The V gene lost 4 bases and the J gene lost 6 bases, with 11 bases spanning the gap. CDR3 nucleotide sequence: TGTGCCAGCAGTTCCACTGGGCGGGATACGCAGTATTTT. Translating it yields CASSSTGRDTQYF.

In the case of this clone: The sample contains more than one DNA sequence encoding this CDR3. The genes are TRBV11-2 and TRBJ1-2, with 7 bases aligning to TRBD1. V dropped 1 base and J dropped 3; count of bases not matched to a gene: 2. The germline V gene encodes CDR1 SGHAT and CDR2 FQNNGV. The CDR3 is 14 residues long. The CDR3 region is CASSLGQGDYGYTF. The CDR3 nucleotides are TGTGCCAGCAGCTTAGGTCAGGGGGACTATGGCTACACCTTC.

The V gene is TRBV7-9, the J gene TRBJ1-5; D not resolved. Deletions cut 2 bases from V and 11 bases from J, with 16 bases between. CDR3 length: 14 residues. Germline V gene data show CDR1 as SEHNR and CDR2 as FQNEAQ (reference sequence). The CDR3 coding sequence is TGTGCCAGCAGCTTATCGCTTTGGCCCGAATCCCAGCATTTT. This sequence encodes CASSLSLWPESQHF.

The chain uses TRBV9 and TRBJ1-2, with no clear D. The CDR3 extends over 14 amino acids. CDR1 and CDR2 from the germline V gene are SGDLS and YYNGEE. V lost 5 bases and J lost 6, with 17 bases in between. The CDR3 region has the DNA TGTGCCAGCAGTCCCGCTGGGCGGAGGGATGGCTACACCTTC. Protein: CASSPAGRRDGYTF.

V usage is TRBV5-4 and J usage is TRBJ2-3; D remains unclear. The V gene lost 3 bases and the J gene lost 3 bases, with 11 bases spanning the gap. The germline gives CDR1 SGHNT, CDR2 YYREEE (reference sequence). The CDR3 contains 14 residues. CDR3 sequence: CASSSPLRTDTQYF. In nucleotides, the CDR3 is TGTGCCAGCAGCTCCCCGCTTCGGACAGATACGCAGTATTTT.

The gene calls are TRBV6-1 and TRBJ1-2; D unresolved. V was pared by 1 base and J by 0 bases, with 9 bases between. This CDR3 comprises 15 residues. Germline CDR1 is MNHNS and CDR2 is SASEGT. The CDR3 DNA sequence: TGTGCCAGCAGTGAAGGACACCCTACTAACTATGGCTACACCTTC. Amino acid sequence: CASSEGHPTNYGYTF.

The CDR3 region has the DNA TGTGCCAGCAGTTACTCGACGGGAACTGAAGCTTTCTTT. This sequence encodes CASSYSTGTEAFF. This chain uses TRBV6-2 or TRBV6-3 with TRBJ1-1; D uncertain. Between the trimmed V and J ends, which lost 0 bases and 5 bases, there was a span of 7 bases. CDR3 length equals 13 residues. Looked up from germline, CDR1 is MNHEY and CDR2 is SVGEGT.

The chain joins TRBV27 to TRBJ1-3; TRBD1 matches at 7 bases. This CDR3 is 14 amino acids long. The V and J ends lost 6 bases and 3 bases, in that order; junction bases with no gene match: 5. Germline CDR1 is MNHEY and CDR2 is SMNVEV (reference sequence). CDR3 in DNA: TGTGCCAGCAGAAAACAGGGGCGTGGAAACACCATATATTTT. Protein product: CASRKQGRGNTIYF.

The rearrangement uses TRBV6-5 and TRBJ2-7; D is possibly TRBD2 (5 bases). The CDR3 length is 13 residues. Trimming took 2 bases from V and 3 from J, leaving 8 bases between them. CDR1 MNHEY and CDR2 SVGAGI come from the germline V gene. The CDR3 DNA sequence: TGTGCCAGCAGTTACAGGACTGGCTACGAGCAGTACTTC. This gives the protein CASSYRTGYEQYF.

The V gene is TRBV6-5, the J gene TRBJ2-7, with TRBD1 matching over 7 bases. Trimming at V came to 6 bases and at J to 2 bases, leaving 7 bases not matched to a gene. The V gene's germline CDR1 is MNHEY and CDR2 SVGAGI. CDR3 length equals 14 residues. The CDR3 nucleotides read TGTGCCAGCAGGGCCTTACAGGGGACCTACGAGCAGTACTTC. Protein product: CASRALQGTYEQYF.

This clone was seen only once. This chain connects TRBV7-3 to TRBJ2-1; the match to TRBD2 covers 10 bases. The germline V gene encodes CDR1 SGHTA and CDR2 FQGTGA. The CDR3 length is 15 residues. J was trimmed by 2 bases and V by 5 bases; bases with no gene match: 3. The CDR3 region has the DNA TGTGCCAGCAGCCCCAGCGGGGGGGCCTACAATGAGCAGTTCTTC. Translating it yields CASSPSGGAYNEQFF.

The rearrangement joins TRBV15 to TRBJ2-3, with no clear D. V was trimmed by 1 base and J by 4 bases, leaving 15 bases between them. The CDR3 has 16 residues. Germline CDR1 and CDR2: LNHNV and YYDKDF (reference sequence). For the CDR3, the DNA is TGTGCCACCAGCAGAGTCGCAGCCCCCAACGCAGATACGCAGTATTTT. Translating gives CATSRVAAPNADTQYF.

In regard to this clone: Other nucleotide sequences in the sample specify the same CDR3. This chain connects TRBV11-2 to TRBJ1-5; D call uncertain. The V gene lost 1 base and the J gene lost 5 bases, with 6 bases spanning the gap. CDR3 length equals 13 residues. CDR1 is SGHAT and CDR2 is FQNNGV in the germline V gene. The CDR3 region has the DNA TGTGCCAGCAGCTTAGGTAGGGATCAGCCCCAGCATTTT. Translating it yields CASSLGRDQPQHF.

The chain links TRBV18 to TRBJ2-3; D uncertain. The CDR3 sequence is 15 residues long. Looked up from germline, CDR1 is KGHSH and CDR2 is LQKENI. Trimming shortened V by 2 bases and J by 0 bases, and 9 bases separated the two germline ends. CDR3 in DNA: TGTGCCAGCTCACCAGTGGGTGCTAGCACAGATACGCAGTATTTT. Its translation: CASSPVGASTDTQYF.

This clone was seen once. The chain has TRBV19 and TRBJ2-7; D unclear. Germline V gene data show CDR1 as LNHDA and CDR2 as SQIVND (reference sequence). The V end lost 5 bases, the J end lost 0 bases, and 14 bases lay between the germline ends. The CDR3 runs to 15 residues. The CDR3 bases are TGTGCCAGTAGTTTAGGATCCCCCGGCTCCTACGAGCAGTACTTC. It translates to CASSLGSPGSYEQYF.

In DNA, the CDR3 is TGTGCCAGCAGCTTATGGAGAGCAACTAATGAAAAACTGTTTTTT. It translates to CASSLWRATNEKLFF. This chain joins TRBV7-8 and TRBJ1-4; D unresolved. V lost 2 bases, J lost 0 bases, and 7 bases lay in between. The CDR3 runs 15 residues. CDR1 is SGHVS and CDR2 is FQNEAQ in the germline V gene.

The chain couples TRBV2 to TRBJ1-2; D call uncertain. The CDR3 covers 13 residues. Germline assignment: CDR1 SNHLY and CDR2 FYNNEI. V was cut by 4 bases and J by 0 bases, with 6 bases left in between. The CDR3 is CASSGGSNYGYTF. CDR3 nucleotide sequence: TGTGCCAGCAGTGGGGGATCTAACTATGGCTACACCTTC.

This chain connects TRBV5-6 to TRBJ2-3; D is undetermined. This CDR3 has 15 residues. Trimming removed 0 bases at V and 4 bases at J, with 12 bases between. CDR1 SGHDT and CDR2 YYEEEE come from the germline V gene. The CDR3 nucleotides read TGTGCCAGCAGCTTGGTTCTAGTACAGTCAGATACGCAGTATTTT. Translation: CASSLVLVQSDTQYF.

This chain joins TRBV25-1 and TRBJ1-6; D remains ambiguous. The CDR3 is made up of 13 amino acids. Germline V gives CDR1 MGHDK, CDR2 SYGVNS. V lost 6 bases to trimming and J lost 7 bases, with 10 bases between them. DNA of the CDR3: TGTGCCAGCAGACGGGTCACGAATTCACCCCTCCACTTT. Amino acid sequence: CASRRVTNSPLHF.

The chain combines TRBV4-1 with TRBJ1-3; TRBD1 aligns across 9 bases. The V gene end was trimmed by 1 base and the J gene end by 4 bases; junction bases not matched to a gene: 2. Germline V gene sequence: CDR1 MGHRA, CDR2 YSYEKL. The CDR3 spans 15 residues. The DNA for the CDR3 is TGCGCCAGCAGCCAAGGGGACAGGGACGGAAACACCATATATTTT. Amino acids: CASSQGDRDGNTIYF.

The chain employs TRBV5-1 and TRBJ2-7; tentatively, D is TRBD1 or TRBD2 (5 bases each). CDR3 length: 14 amino acids. V was trimmed by 4 bases and J by 6 bases, leaving 17 bases between them. CDR1 SGHRS and CDR2 YFSETQ come from the germline V gene. CDR3 region: CASSPGPPSGEQYF. For the CDR3, the DNA is TGCGCCAGCAGCCCGGGACCCCCGTCGGGCGAGCAGTACTTC.

This clone was picked up one time. The DNA for the CDR3 is TGTGCCAGCAGCTTCGGACGGCGTTTCGAGAAACTGTTTTTT. Residues: CASSFGRRFEKLFF. The chain employs TRBV7-8 and TRBJ1-4; D is unclear. Germline loops: CDR1 SGHVS, CDR2 FQNEAQ. This CDR3 has 14 amino acids. V was pared by 3 bases and J by 11 bases, with 16 bases between.

The CDR3 region is CASSLRGQGGNSPLHF. For the CDR3, the DNA is TGTGCCAGCAGCTTGCGAGGACAGGGAGGGAATTCACCCCTCCACTTT. The gene calls are TRBV7-9 and TRBJ1-6, with 8 nucleotides matching TRBD1. CDR1 is SEHNR and CDR2 is FQNEAQ in the germline V gene (reference sequence). V lost 3 bases and J lost 7; bases outside the gene matches: 8. This CDR3 comprises 16 residues.

The chain is built from TRBV6-5 and TRBJ1-5; D uncertain. CDR1 MNHEY and CDR2 SVGAGI come from the germline V gene. This CDR3 contains 14 residues. Trimming removed 4 bases from V and 3 bases from J, with 10 bases in between. CDR3 sequence reads: CASSFASDNQPQHF. As DNA, the CDR3 is TGTGCCAGCAGTTTCGCCAGCGACAATCAGCCCCAGCATTTT.

This sequence joins TRBV4-2 and TRBJ1-5; D ambiguous. This CDR3 spans 14 amino acids. Germline CDR1 and CDR2: LGHNA and YNFKEQ. The ends were cut back, 0 bases at V and 6 bases at J, with 9 bases in the middle. The CDR3 DNA follows: TGTGCCAGCAGCCAAGATAACCCGGCTCAGCCCCAGCATTTT. Protein: CASSQDNPAQPQHF.

J is TRBJ2-7 and V is TRBV5-5, with 7 bases fitting TRBD1. The CDR3 sequence is 13 residues long. J gave up 5 bases and V 4 bases, and 6 bases lay outside the gene matches. Germline CDR1 SGHKS, CDR2 YYEKEE (reference sequence). The CDR3 DNA is TGTGCCAGCAGCGGATCACAGGGGAACGAGCAGTACTTC. Protein sequence: CASSGSQGNEQYF.